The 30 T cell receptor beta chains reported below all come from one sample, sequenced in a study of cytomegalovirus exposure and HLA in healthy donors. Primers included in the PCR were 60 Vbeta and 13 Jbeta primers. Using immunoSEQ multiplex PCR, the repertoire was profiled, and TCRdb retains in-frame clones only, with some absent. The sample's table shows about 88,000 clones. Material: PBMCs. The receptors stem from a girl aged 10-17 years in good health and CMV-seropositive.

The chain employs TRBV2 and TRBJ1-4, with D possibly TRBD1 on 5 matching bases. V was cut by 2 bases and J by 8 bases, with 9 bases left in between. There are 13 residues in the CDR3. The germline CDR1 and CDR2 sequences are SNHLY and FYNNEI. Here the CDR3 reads CASSEQGGEKLFF. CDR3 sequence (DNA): TGTGCCAGCAGTGAACAGGGTGGCGAAAAACTGTTTTTT.

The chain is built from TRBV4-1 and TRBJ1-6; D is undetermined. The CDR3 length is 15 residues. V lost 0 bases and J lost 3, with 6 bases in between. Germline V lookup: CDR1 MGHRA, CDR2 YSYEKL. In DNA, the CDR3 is TGCGCCAGCAGCCAAGAAGAGATCTATAATTCACCCCTCCACTTT. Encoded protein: CASSQEEIYNSPLHF.

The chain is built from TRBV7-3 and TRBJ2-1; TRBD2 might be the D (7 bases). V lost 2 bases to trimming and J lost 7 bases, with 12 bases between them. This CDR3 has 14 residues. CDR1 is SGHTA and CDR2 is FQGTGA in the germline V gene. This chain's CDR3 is CASSLGGASNEQFF. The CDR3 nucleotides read TGTGCCAGCAGCTTAGGGGGGGCTTCAAATGAGCAGTTCTTC.

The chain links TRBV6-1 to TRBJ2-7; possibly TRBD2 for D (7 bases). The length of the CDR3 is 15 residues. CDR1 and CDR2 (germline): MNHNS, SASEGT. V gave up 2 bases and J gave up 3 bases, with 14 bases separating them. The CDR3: CASSEFGGLDYEQYV. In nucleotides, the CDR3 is TGTGCCAGCAGTGAATTCGGGGGGCTGGACTACGAGCAGTACGTC.

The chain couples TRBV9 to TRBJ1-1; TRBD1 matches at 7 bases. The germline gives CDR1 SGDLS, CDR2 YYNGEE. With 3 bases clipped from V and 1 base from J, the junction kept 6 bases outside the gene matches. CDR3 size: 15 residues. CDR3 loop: CASSAPGTANTEAFF. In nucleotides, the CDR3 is TGTGCCAGCAGCGCCCCTGGGACAGCGAACACTGAAGCTTTCTTT.

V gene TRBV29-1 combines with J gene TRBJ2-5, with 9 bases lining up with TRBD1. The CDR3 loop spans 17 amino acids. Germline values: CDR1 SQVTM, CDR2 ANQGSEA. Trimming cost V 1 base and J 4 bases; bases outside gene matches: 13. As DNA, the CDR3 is TGCAGCGTTGAAGGGGCTGACAGGGGGTATAGAACAGAGACCCAGTACTTC. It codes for CSVEGADRGYRTETQYF.

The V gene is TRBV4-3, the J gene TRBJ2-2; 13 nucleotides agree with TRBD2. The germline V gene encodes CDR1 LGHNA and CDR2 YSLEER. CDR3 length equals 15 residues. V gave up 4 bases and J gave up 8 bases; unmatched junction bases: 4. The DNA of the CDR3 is TGCGCCAGCAGCCCACTAGCGGGGGGGGTTGGGGAGCTGTTTTTT. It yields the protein CASSPLAGGVGELFF.

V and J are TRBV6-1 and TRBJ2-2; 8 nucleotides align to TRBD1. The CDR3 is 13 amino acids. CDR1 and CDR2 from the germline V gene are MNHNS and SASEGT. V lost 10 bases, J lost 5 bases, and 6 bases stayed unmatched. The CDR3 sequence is CATRTGWTGELFF. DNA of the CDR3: TGTGCCACGAGGACAGGGTGGACCGGGGAGCTGTTTTTT.

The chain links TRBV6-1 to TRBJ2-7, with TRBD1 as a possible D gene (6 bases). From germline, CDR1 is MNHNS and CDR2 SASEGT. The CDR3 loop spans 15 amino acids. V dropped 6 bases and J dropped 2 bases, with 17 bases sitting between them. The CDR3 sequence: CASSPGWGQPYEQYF. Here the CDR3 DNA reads TGTGCCAGCAGCCCAGGGTGGGGACAACCCTACGAGCAGTACTTC.

CDR3 sequence reads: CASSPQGAEAFF. As DNA, the CDR3 is TGTGCCAGCTCACCGCAGGGCGCTGAAGCTTTCTTT. The chain couples TRBV18 to TRBJ1-1, with D possibly TRBD1 on 5 matching bases. Germline V lookup: CDR1 KGHSH, CDR2 LQKENI. V was cut by 3 bases and J by 6 bases, with 8 bases left in between. CDR3 length: 12 amino acids. The whole variable domain, remainder taken from reference TRBV18 and TRBJ1-1, is NAGVMQNPRHLVRRRGQEARLRCSPMKGHSHVYWYRQLPEEGLKFMVYLQKENIIDESGMPKERFSAEFPKEGPSILRIQQVVRGDSAAYFCASSPQGAEAFFGQGTRLTVV.

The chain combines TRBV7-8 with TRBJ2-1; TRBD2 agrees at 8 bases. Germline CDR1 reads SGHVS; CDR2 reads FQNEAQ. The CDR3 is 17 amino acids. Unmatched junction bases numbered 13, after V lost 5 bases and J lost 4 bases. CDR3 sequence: CASSRPPQRGIYNEQFF. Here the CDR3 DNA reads TGTGCCAGCAGCCGACCCCCCCAGCGGGGGATATACAATGAGCAGTTCTTC.

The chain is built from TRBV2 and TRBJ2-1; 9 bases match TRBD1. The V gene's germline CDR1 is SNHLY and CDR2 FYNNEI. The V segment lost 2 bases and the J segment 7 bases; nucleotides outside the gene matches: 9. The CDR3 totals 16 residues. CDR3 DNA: TGTGCCAGCAGTGAATTCATGGACAGGGGTAGGAATGAGCAGTTCTTC. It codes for CASSEFMDRGRNEQFF.

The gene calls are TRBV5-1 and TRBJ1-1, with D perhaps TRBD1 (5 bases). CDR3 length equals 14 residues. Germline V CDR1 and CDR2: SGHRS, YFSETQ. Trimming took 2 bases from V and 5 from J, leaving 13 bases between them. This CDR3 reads CASSFEGRGTEAFF. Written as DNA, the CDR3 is TGCGCCAGCAGCTTTGAGGGGCGGGGGACTGAAGCTTTCTTT.

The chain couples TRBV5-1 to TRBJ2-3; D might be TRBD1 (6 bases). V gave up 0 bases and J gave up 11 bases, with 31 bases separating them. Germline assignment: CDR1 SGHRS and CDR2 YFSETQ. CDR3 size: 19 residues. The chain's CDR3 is CASSLGGPAGGGTVKGQYF. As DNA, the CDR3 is TGCGCCAGCAGCTTGGGAGGTCCTGCTGGGGGCGGAACGGTTAAGGGGCAGTATTTT.

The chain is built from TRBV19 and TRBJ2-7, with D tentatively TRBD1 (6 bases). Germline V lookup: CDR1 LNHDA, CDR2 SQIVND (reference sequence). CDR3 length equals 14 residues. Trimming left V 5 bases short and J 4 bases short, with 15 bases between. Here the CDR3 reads CASSPPDRFYEQYF. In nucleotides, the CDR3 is TGTGCCAGTAGTCCCCCCGACAGGTTTTACGAGCAGTACTTC.

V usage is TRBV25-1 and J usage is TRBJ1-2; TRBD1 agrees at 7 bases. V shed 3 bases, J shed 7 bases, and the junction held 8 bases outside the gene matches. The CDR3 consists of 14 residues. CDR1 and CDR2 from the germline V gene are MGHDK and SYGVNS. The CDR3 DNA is TGTGCCAGCAGTGAGACAGGGTTGGGCTTTGGCTACACCTTC. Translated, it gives CASSETGLGFGYTF.

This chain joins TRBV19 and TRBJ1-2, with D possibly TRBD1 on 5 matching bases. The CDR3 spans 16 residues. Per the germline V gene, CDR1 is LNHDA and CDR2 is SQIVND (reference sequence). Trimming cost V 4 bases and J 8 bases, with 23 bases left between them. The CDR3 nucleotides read TGTGCCAGTAGTACCCCGGACAACCCTAAGGTCGGGGGCTACACCTTC. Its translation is CASSTPDNPKVGGYTF.

This CDR3 reads CATSRFTGAGELFF. Here the CDR3 DNA reads TGTGCCACCAGCAGATTTACAGGGGCCGGGGAGCTGTTTTTT. The rearrangement uses TRBV15 and TRBJ2-2; 7 bases match TRBD1. CDR1 LNHNV and CDR2 YYDKDF come from the germline V gene (reference sequence). Trimming took 2 bases from V and 6 from J; bases not matched to a gene: 3. CDR3 length equals 14 residues. Full variable domain (outside the CDR3, taken from reference TRBV15 and TRBJ2-2): DAMVIQNPRYQVTQFGKPVTLSCSQTLNHNVMYWYQQKSSQAPKLLFHYYDKDFNNEADTPDNFQSRRPNTSFCFLDIRSPGLGDTAMYLCATSRFTGAGELFFGEGSRLTVL.

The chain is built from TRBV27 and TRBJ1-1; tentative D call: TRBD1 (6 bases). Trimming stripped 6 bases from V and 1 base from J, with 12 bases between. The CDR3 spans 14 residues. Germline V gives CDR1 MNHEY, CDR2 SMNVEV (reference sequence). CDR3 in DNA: TGTGCCAGCAGATTTTGGGGGCAGAACACTGAAGCTTTCTTT. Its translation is CASRFWGQNTEAFF.

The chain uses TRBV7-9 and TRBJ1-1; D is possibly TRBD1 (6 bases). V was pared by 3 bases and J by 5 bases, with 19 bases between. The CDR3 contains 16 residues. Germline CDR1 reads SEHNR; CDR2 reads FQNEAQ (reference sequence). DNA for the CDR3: TGTGCCAGCAGCTTGGCCCAATTGGGGGCTAGAACTGAAGCTTTCTTT. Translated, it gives CASSLAQLGARTEAFF. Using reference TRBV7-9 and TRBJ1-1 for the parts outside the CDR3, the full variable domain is DTGVSQNPRHKITKRGQNVTFRCDPISEHNRLYWYRQTLGQGPEFLTYFQNEAQLEKSRLLSDRFSAERPKGSFSTLEIQRTEQGDSAMYLCASSLAQLGARTEAFFGQGTRLTVV.

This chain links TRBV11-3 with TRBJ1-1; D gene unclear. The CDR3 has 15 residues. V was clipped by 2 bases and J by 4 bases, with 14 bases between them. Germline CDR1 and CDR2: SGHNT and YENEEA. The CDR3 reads CASSLFWASGTEAFF. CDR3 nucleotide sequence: TGTGCCAGCAGCTTATTCTGGGCTAGCGGCACTGAAGCTTTCTTT.

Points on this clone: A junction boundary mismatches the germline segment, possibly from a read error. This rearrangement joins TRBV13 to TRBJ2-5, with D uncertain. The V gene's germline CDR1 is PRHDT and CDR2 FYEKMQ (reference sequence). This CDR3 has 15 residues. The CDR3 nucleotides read TGTGCCAACAGCTTAATCACACCGTACCAAGAGACCCAGTACTTC. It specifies CANSLITPYQETQYF. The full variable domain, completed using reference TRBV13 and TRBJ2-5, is AAGVIQSPRHLIKEKRETATLKCYPIPRHDTVYWYQQGPGQDPQFLISFYEKMQSDKGSIPDRFSAQQFSDYHSELNMSSLELGDSALYFCANSLITPYQETQYFGPGTRLLVL.

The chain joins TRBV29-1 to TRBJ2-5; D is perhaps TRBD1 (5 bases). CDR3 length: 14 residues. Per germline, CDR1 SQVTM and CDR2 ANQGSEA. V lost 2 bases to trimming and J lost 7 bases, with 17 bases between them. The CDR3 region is CSVEKAGLLGTQYF. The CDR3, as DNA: TGCAGCGTTGAAAAAGCAGGGCTATTGGGGACCCAGTACTTC.

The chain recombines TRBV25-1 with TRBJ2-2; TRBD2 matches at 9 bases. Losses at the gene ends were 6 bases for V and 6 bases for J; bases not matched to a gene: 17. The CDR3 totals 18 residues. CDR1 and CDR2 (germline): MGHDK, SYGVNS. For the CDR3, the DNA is TGTGCCAGCAGCCTCGGGGCTAGCGGGGATTTTTTCCCCGGGGAGCTGTTTTTT. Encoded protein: CASSLGASGDFFPGELFF.

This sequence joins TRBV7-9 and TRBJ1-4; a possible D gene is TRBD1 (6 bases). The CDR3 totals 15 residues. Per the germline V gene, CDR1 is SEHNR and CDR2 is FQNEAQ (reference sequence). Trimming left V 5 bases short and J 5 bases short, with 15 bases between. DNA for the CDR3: TGTGCCAGCAGCCCGAGGGGGACATCGAATGAAAAACTGTTTTTT. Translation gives CASSPRGTSNEKLFF.

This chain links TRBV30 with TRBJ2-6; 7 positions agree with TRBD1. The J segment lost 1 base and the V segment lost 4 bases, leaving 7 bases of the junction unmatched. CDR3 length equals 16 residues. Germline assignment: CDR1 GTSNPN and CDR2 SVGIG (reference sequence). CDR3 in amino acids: CAWNRDSISGANVLTF. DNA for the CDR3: TGTGCCTGGAACCGGGACAGCATATCTGGGGCCAACGTCCTGACTTTC.

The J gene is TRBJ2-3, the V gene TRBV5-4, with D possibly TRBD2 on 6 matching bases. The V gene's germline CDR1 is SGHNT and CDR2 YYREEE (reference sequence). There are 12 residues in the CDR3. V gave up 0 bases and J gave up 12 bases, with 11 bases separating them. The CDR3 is CASSLGSGYQYF. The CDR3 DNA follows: TGTGCCAGCAGCTTGGGTAGCGGTTATCAGTATTTT.

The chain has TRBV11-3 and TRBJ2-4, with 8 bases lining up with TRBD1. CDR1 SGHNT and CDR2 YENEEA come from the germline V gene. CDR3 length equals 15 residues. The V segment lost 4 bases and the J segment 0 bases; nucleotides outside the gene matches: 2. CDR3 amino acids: CASSSDREAKNIQYF. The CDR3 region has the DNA TGTGCCAGCAGCTCGGACAGGGAAGCCAAAAACATTCAGTACTTC.

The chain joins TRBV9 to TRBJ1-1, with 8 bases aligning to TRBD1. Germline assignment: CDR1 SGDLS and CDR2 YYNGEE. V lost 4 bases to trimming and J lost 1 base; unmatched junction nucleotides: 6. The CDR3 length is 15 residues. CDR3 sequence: CASSSTGASNTEAFF. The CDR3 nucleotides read TGTGCCAGCAGCTCGACAGGGGCCTCGAACACTGAAGCTTTCTTT.

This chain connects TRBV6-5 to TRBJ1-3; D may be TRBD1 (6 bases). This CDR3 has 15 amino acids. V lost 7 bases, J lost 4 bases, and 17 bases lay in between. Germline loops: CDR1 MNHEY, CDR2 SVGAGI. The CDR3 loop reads CASNWGGRTGNTIYF. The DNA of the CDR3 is TGTGCCAGCAATTGGGGGGGGCGGACCGGAAACACCATATATTTT.